This TCR beta chain was sequenced during a study of Ad26.COV2.S vaccination and SARS-CoV-2 variants. About the research overall: The vaccine Ad26.COV2.S was put into the muscle once, or twice with 56 days between. Findings and caveats of the study: Analytic work on TCR breadth and depth might have understated the full extent of total T cell responses. There was reportedly substantial breadth in spike-specific CD8+ and CD4+ T cell responses after vaccination.

Treatment here: some 20 received Ad26.COV2.S at low or high dose, single or two shots; 5 received placebo; per-sample allocation not given. Sampling happened 63 days after the first vaccine or placebo injection. The protocol was immunoSEQ multiplex PCR, while the TCRdb copy is restricted to in-frame clones and leaves out a portion. The table includes approximately 480,000 clones, roughly 89% detected once. Trimming stripped 5 bases from V and 6 bases from J, with 11 bases between. Germline V CDR1 and CDR2: LNHDA, SQIVND (reference sequence). This CDR3 spans 13 amino acids. Comment on this clone: Its matching antigen is unknown.

The sample here was peripheral blood, taken in a trial of Ad26.COV2.S vaccine versus placebo. The sequence derives from a person between 18 and 60 years old who received the Ad26.COV2.S COVID-19 vaccine or a placebo. The V and J genes are TRBV19 and TRBJ1-5; D call uncertain. Written as DNA, the CDR3 is TGTGCCAGTAGTTCCACGGGGAGTCAGCCCCAGCATTTT. Residues: CASSSTGSQPQHF.